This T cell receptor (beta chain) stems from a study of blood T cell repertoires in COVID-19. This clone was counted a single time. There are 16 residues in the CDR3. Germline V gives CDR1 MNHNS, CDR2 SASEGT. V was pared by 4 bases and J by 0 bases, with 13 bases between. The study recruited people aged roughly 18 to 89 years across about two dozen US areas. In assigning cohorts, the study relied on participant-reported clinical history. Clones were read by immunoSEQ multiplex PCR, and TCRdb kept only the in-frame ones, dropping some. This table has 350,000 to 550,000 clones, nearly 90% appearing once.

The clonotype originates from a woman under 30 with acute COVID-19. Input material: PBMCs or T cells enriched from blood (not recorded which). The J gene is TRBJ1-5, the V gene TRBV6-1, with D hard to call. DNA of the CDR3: TGTGCCAGCAGTGGCCATCCTAAGATTAGCAATCAGCCCCAGCATTTT. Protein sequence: CASSGHPKISNQPQHF.